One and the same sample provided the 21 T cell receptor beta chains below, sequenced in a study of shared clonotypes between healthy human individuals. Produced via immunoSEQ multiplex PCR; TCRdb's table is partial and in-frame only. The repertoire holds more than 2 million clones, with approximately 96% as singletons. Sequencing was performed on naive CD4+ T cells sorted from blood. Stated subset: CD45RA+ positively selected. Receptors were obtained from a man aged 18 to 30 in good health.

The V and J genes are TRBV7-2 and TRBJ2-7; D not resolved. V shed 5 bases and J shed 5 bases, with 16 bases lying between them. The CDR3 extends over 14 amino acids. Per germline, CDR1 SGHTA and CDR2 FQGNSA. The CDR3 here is CASSPPSHGNEQYF. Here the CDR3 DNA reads TGTGCCAGCAGCCCTCCCTCCCATGGAAACGAGCAGTACTTC.

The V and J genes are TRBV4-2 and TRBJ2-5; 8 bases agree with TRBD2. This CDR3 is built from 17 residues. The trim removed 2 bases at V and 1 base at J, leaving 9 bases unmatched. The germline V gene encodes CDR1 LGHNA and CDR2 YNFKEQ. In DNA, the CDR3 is TGTGCCAGCAGCCAATTAGTGAGCGGGGGAGCCCAAGAGACCCAGTACTTC. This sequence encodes CASSQLVSGGAQETQYF.

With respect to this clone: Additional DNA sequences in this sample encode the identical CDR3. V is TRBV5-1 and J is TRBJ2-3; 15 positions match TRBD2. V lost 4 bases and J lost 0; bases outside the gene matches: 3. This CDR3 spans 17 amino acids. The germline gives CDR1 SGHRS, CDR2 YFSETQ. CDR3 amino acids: CASSTGLAGGSTDTQYF. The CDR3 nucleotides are TGCGCCAGCAGCACGGGACTAGCGGGGGGTAGCACAGATACGCAGTATTTT.

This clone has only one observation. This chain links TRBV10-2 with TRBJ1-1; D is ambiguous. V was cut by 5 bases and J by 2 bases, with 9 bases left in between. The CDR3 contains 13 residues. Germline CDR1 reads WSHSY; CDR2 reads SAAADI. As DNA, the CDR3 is TGCGCCAGCAGTACAGCGAGCAACACTGAAGCTTTCTTT. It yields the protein CASSTASNTEAFF.

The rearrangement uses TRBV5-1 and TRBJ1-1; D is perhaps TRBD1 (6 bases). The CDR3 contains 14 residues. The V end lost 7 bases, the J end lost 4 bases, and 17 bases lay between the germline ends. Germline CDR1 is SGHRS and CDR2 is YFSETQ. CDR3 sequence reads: CASSLEGDLTEAFF. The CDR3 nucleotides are TGCGCCAGCTCGCTTGAGGGGGATCTCACTGAAGCTTTCTTT.

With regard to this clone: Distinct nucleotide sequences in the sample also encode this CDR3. As DNA, the CDR3 is TGTGCCAGCTCACCACTGACAGCCTCTGGAAACACCATATATTTT. Translating it yields CASSPLTASGNTIYF. V gene TRBV18 combines with J gene TRBJ1-3; perhaps TRBD1 as D (5 bases). V was clipped by 1 base and J by 0 bases, with 7 bases between them. This CDR3 contains 15 residues. Germline loops: CDR1 KGHSH, CDR2 LQKENI. The variable domain in full, with the rest retrieved from reference TRBV18 and TRBJ1-3, is NAGVMQNPRHLVRRRGQEARLRCSPMKGHSHVYWYRQLPEEGLKFMVYLQKENIIDESGMPKERFSAEFPKEGPSILRIQQVVRGDSAAYFCASSPLTASGNTIYFGEGSWLTVV.

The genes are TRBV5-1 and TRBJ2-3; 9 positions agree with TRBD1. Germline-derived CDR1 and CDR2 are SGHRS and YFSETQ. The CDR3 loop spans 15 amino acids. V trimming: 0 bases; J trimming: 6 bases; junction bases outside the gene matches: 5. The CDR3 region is CASSLGDREYDTQYF. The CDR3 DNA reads TGCGCCAGCAGCTTGGGGGACAGGGAGTATGATACGCAGTATTTT.

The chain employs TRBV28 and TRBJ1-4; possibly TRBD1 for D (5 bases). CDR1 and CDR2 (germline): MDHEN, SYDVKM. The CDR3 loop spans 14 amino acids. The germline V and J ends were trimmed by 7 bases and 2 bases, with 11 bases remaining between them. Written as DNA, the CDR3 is TGTGCCAGCACCCTGACAGAGACTAATGAAAAACTGTTTTTT. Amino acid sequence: CASTLTETNEKLFF.

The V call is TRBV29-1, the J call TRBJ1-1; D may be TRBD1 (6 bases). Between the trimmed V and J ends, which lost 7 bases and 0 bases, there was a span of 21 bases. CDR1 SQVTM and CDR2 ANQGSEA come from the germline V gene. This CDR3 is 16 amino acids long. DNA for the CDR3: TGCAGCGCCGCTGGGGCACCTCAGGGGATGAACACTGAAGCTTTCTTT. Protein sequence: CSAAGAPQGMNTEAFF.

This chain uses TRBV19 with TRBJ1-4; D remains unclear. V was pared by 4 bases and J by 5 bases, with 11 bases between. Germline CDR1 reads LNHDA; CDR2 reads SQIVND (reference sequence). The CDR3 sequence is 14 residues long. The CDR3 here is CASSKQGGNEKLFF. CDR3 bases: TGTGCCAGTAGTAAACAAGGCGGGAATGAAAAACTGTTTTTT. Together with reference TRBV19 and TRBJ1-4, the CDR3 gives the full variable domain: DGGITQSPKYLFRKEGQNVTLSCEQNLNHDAMYWYRQDPGQGLRLIYYSQIVNDFQKGDIAEGYSVSREKKESFPLTVTSAQKNPTAFYLCASSKQGGNEKLFFGSGTQLSVL.

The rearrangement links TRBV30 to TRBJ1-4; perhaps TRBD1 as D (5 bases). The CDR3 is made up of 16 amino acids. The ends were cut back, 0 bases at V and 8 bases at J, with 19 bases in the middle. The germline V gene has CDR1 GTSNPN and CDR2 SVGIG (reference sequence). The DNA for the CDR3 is TGTGCCTGGAGTGTAACCGCGGCCACATGGGGGGAAAAACTGTTTTTT. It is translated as CAWSVTAATWGEKLFF.

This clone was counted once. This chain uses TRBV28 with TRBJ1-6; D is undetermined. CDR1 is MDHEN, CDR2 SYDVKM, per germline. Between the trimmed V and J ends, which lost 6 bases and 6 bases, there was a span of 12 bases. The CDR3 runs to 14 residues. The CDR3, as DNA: TGTGCCAGCAGATTCCCAGGAGGTAATTCACCCCTCCACTTT. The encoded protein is CASRFPGGNSPLHF.

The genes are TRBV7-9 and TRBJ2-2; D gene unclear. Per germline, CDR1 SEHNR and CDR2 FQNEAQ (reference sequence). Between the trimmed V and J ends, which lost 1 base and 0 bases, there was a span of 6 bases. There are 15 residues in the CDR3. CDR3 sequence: CASSLGAANTGELFF. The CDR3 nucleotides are TGTGCCAGCAGCTTAGGAGCCGCGAACACCGGGGAGCTGTTTTTT. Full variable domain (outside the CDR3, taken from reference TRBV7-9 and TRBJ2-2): DTGVSQNPRHKITKRGQNVTFRCDPISEHNRLYWYRQTLGQGPEFLTYFQNEAQLEKSRLLSDRFSAERPKGSFSTLEIQRTEQGDSAMYLCASSLGAANTGELFFGEGSRLTVL.

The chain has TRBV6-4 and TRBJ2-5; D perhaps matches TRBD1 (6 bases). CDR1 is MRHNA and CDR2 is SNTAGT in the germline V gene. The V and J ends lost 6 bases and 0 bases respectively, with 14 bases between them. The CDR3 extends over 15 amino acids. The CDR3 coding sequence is TGTGCCAGCAGCCCCGGACAGCCGAACCAAGAGACCCAGTACTTC. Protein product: CASSPGQPNQETQYF.

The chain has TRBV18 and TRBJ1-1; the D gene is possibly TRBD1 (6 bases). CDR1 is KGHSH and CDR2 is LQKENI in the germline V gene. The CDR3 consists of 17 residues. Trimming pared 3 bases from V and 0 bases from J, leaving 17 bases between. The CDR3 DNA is TGTGCCAGCTCACCTGTCGTCAGGGGCAGCATGAACACTGAAGCTTTCTTT. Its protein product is CASSPVVRGSMNTEAFF.

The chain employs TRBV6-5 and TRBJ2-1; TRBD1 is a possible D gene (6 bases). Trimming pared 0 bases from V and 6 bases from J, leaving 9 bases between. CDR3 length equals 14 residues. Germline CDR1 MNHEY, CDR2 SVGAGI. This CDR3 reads CASSYSGALNEQFF. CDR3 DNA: TGTGCCAGCAGTTACTCGGGGGCCCTCAATGAGCAGTTCTTC.

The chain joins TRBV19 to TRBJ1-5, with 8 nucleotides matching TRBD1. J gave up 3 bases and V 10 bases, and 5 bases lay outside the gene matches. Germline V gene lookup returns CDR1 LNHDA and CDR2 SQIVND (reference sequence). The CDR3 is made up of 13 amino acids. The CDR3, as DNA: TGTGCCACCGGGACAGGCATCAATCAGCCCCAGCATTTT. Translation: CATGTGINQPQHF.

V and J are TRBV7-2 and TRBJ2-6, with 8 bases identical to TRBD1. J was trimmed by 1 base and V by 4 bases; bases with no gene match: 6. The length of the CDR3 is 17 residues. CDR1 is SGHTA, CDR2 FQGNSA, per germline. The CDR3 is CASSSLRGRSGANVLTF. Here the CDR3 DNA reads TGTGCCAGCAGCTCCCTCAGGGGGCGTTCTGGGGCCAACGTCCTGACTTTC.

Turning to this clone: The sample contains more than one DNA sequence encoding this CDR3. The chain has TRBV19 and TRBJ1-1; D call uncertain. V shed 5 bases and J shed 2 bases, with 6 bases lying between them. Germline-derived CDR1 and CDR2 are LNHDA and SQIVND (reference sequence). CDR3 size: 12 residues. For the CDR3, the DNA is TGTGCCAGTAGTTTGCTTAACACTGAAGCTTTCTTT. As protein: CASSLLNTEAFF. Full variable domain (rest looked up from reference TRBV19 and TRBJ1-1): DGGITQSPKYLFRKEGQNVTLSCEQNLNHDAMYWYRQDPGQGLRLIYYSQIVNDFQKGDIAEGYSVSREKKESFPLTVTSAQKNPTAFYLCASSLLNTEAFFGQGTRLTVV.

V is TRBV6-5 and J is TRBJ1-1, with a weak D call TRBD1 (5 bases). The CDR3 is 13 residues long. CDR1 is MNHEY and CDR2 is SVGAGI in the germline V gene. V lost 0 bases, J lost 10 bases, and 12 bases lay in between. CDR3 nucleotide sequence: TGTGCCAGCAGTTACTCTGGGCCCGGGGGAGCTTTCTTT. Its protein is CASSYSGPGGAFF.

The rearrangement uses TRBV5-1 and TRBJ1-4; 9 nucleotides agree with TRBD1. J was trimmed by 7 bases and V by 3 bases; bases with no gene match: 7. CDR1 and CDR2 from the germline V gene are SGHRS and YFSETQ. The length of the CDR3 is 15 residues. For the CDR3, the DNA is TGCGCCAGCAGCTACCGACAGGGGGTGGCTGAAAAACTGTTTTTT. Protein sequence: CASSYRQGVAEKLFF.